This entry lists 28 T cell receptor beta chains sequenced from one sample in a study of blood T cell repertoires in COVID-19. TCRdb's copy holds only in-frame clones and misses some; the assay was immunoSEQ multiplex PCR. The repertoire holds a few hundred thousand clones, more than 85% seen once, with around 0.84% in the top ten. Sample: peripheral blood. The receptor set was obtained from a man aged 30 to 45 with acute or convalescent COVID-19.

This clone was seen once. The chain employs TRBV6-1 and TRBJ2-3; D perhaps matches TRBD2 (5 bases). Per the germline V gene, CDR1 is MNHNS and CDR2 is SASEGT. Trimming removed 6 bases at V and 0 bases at J, with 10 bases between. The CDR3 runs to 14 residues. In DNA, the CDR3 is TGTGCCAGCAGGATCCTAGCAAGCACAGATACGCAGTATTTT. It translates to CASRILASTDTQYF.

V usage is TRBV3-1 (or the pseudogene TRBV3-2) and J usage is TRBJ1-2, with D maybe TRBD1 (5 bases). The CDR3 has 14 residues. V was trimmed by 4 bases and J by 4 bases, leaving 13 bases between them. Per germline, CDR1 LGHDT and CDR2 YNNKEL (reference sequence). For the CDR3, the DNA is TGTGCCAGCAGCCCCTTAGGGGCCAGCTATGGCTACACCTTC. Protein sequence: CASSPLGASYGYTF.

V is TRBV4-2 and J is TRBJ2-7, with a weak D call TRBD2 (7 bases). The CDR3 extends over 15 amino acids. CDR1 and CDR2 from the germline V gene are LGHNA and YNFKEQ. V was trimmed by 2 bases and J by 2 bases, leaving 13 bases between them. The CDR3 is CASSQPAGTPYEQYF. As DNA, the CDR3 is TGTGCCAGCAGCCAACCAGCGGGGACACCCTACGAGCAGTACTTC.

This clone has just one count. The CDR3 sequence: CASSLWWLAEPSTDRYNEQFF. The CDR3 DNA is TGTGCCAGCAGTTTATGGTGGCTAGCGGAACCCTCGACTGATCGCTACAATGAGCAGTTCTTC. This chain joins TRBV28 and TRBJ2-1; 7 nucleotides agree with TRBD2. The CDR3 consists of 21 residues. CDR1 and CDR2 from the germline V gene are MDHEN and SYDVKM. V was clipped by 0 bases and J by 3 bases; unmatched bases: 20.

CDR3 nucleotide sequence: TGTGCCAGCAGCCAAGATAGGACTAGCGGTGACAATGAGCAGTTCTTC. As protein: CASSQDRTSGDNEQFF. The chain links TRBV3-1 (or the pseudogene TRBV3-2) to TRBJ2-1; 10 bases align to TRBD2. V was clipped by 0 bases and J by 5 bases; unmatched bases: 4. Germline lookup yields CDR1 LGHDT and CDR2 YNNKEL (reference sequence). The CDR3 loop spans 16 amino acids.

The V call is TRBV6-2 or TRBV6-3, the J call TRBJ2-2, with no clear D. Trimming took 2 bases from V and 0 from J, leaving 13 bases between them. Germline V gene lookup returns CDR1 MNHEY and CDR2 SVGEGT. This CDR3 spans 17 amino acids. The CDR3 loop reads CASSYLGGLPNTGELFF. The CDR3 coding sequence is TGTGCCAGCAGTTACCTTGGTGGGCTCCCGAACACCGGGGAGCTGTTTTTT.

The J gene is TRBJ1-1, the V gene TRBV1; the table's D call of TRBD1 was not tested on the DNA. TRBV1 is marked as a pseudogene. The CDR3 extends over 18 amino acids. The CDR3, as DNA: TGCACCAGCAGCCCTTTCCGGGACACCGGAGTCTCGAACACTGAAGCTTTCTTT. Translated: CTSSPFRDTGVSNTEAFF.

V and J are TRBV2 and TRBJ2-5, with TRBD2 matching over 12 bases. This CDR3 has 16 residues. Germline-derived CDR1 and CDR2 are SNHLY and FYNNEI. The V and J ends lost 4 bases and 2 bases, in that order; junction bases with no gene match: 5. The DNA of the CDR3 is TGTGCCAGCAGTGCCCTTCTAGCGGGAGGGCAAGAGACCCAGTACTTC. Translating gives CASSALLAGGQETQYF.

The chain carries TRBV5-5 and TRBJ2-7; 8 bases map to TRBD2. Germline trimming cut 2 bases from V and 7 bases from J; bases unmatched to any gene: 11. The CDR3 length is 15 residues. Germline V gene sequence: CDR1 SGHKS, CDR2 YYEKEE (reference sequence). The CDR3 loop is CASSFGGAGAVEQYF. In nucleotides, the CDR3 is TGTGCCAGCAGCTTTGGTGGAGCGGGAGCTGTGGAGCAGTACTTC. Looking up the rest from reference TRBV5-5 and TRBJ2-7 gives the full variable domain: DAGVTQSPTHLIKTRGQQVTLRCSPISGHKSVSWYQQVLGQGPQFIFQYYEKEERGRGNFPDRFSARQFPNYSSELNVNALLLGDSALYLCASSFGGAGAVEQYFGPGTRLTVT.

The chain carries TRBV28 and TRBJ1-1, with 7 bases lining up with TRBD1. V dropped 11 bases and J dropped 0; count of bases not matched to a gene: 6. Germline-derived CDR1 and CDR2 are MDHEN and SYDVKM. The CDR3 contains 13 residues. The CDR3 region is CAARDSLNTEAFF. CDR3 DNA sequence: TGTGCCGCAAGGGACAGTTTGAACACTGAAGCTTTCTTT. The whole variable domain, remainder taken from reference TRBV28 and TRBJ1-1, is DVKVTQSSRYLVKRTGEKVFLECVQDMDHENMFWYRQDPGLGLRLIYFSYDVKMKEKGDIPEGYSVSREKKERFSLILESASTNQTSMYLCAARDSLNTEAFFGQGTRLTVV.

This rearrangement joins TRBV7-3 to TRBJ2-7, with a weak D call TRBD1 (6 bases). V dropped 4 bases and J dropped 5 bases, with 12 bases sitting between them. The CDR3 contains 13 residues. Germline V gene sequence: CDR1 SGHTA, CDR2 FQGTGA. In DNA form, the CDR3 reads TGTGCCAGCAGCTCCACAGGGAGAGACGAGCAGTACTTC. Residues: CASSSTGRDEQYF.

This chain connects TRBV5-6 to TRBJ1-2; D gene uncertain. The CDR3 spans 13 residues. Germline values: CDR1 SGHDT, CDR2 YYEEEE. The V and J ends lost 2 bases and 6 bases respectively, with 11 bases between them. The CDR3 sequence: CASSLSNEDGYTF. The CDR3 DNA sequence: TGTGCCAGCAGCTTAAGTAACGAGGATGGCTACACCTTC.

V usage is TRBV5-6 and J usage is TRBJ2-1; 10 bases match TRBD2. There are 14 residues in the CDR3. The V segment lost 4 bases and the J segment 8 bases; nucleotides outside the gene matches: 6. Germline assignment: CDR1 SGHDT and CDR2 YYEEEE. The CDR3 here is CASSILAGAYEQFF. In DNA form, the CDR3 reads TGTGCCAGCAGCATTCTAGCGGGAGCATATGAGCAGTTCTTC.

J is TRBJ2-1 and V is TRBV3-1 (or the pseudogene TRBV3-2), with a tentative D call TRBD1 (7 bases). CDR3 length equals 15 residues. Germline-derived CDR1 and CDR2 are LGHDT and YNNKEL (reference sequence). Deletions cut 4 bases from V and 3 bases from J, with 13 bases between. CDR3 in DNA: TGTGCCAGCAGCCGCGGGACAGCCTACTACAATGAGCAGTTCTTC. This sequence encodes CASSRGTAYYNEQFF.

This clone has just one count. The chain links TRBV3-1 (or the pseudogene TRBV3-2) to TRBJ1-1; D unclear. Germline V gives CDR1 LGHDT, CDR2 YNNKEL (reference sequence). Trimming left V 1 base short and J 1 base short, with 7 bases between. The CDR3 loop spans 14 amino acids. CDR3 sequence: CASSQVRSNTEAFF. As DNA, the CDR3 is TGTGCCAGCAGCCAAGTTCGTTCGAACACTGAAGCTTTCTTT.

The V and J genes are TRBV4-1 and TRBJ2-4; 7 nucleotides align to TRBD1. The CDR3 is 17 residues long. Trimming took 2 bases from V and 3 from J; bases not matched to a gene: 10. Germline V gene data show CDR1 as MGHRA and CDR2 as YSYEKL. The CDR3 region is CASSQIARTGGKNIQYF. The CDR3 coding sequence is TGCGCCAGCAGCCAAATCGCCCGGACAGGCGGCAAAAACATTCAGTACTTC.

V usage is TRBV2 and J usage is TRBJ2-7, with a possible D match to TRBD1 (6 bases). V lost 3 bases and J lost 5, with 11 bases in between. The CDR3 covers 13 residues. The germline gives CDR1 SNHLY, CDR2 FYNNEI. The CDR3 coding sequence is TGTGCCAGCAGTGATCGCAGGGGTAACGAGCAGTACTTC. Translating it yields CASSDRRGNEQYF.

This chain joins TRBV5-1 and TRBJ2-3; 7 bases are shared with TRBD2. V gave up 5 bases and J gave up 1 base; unmatched junction bases: 7. Germline CDR1 reads SGHRS; CDR2 reads YFSETQ. This CDR3 comprises 15 residues. CDR3 sequence: CASRGGRLGTDTQYF. DNA of the CDR3: TGCGCCAGCAGGGGGGGGAGGCTGGGCACAGATACGCAGTATTTT.

Concerning this clone: One end of the junction fails to match germline, which may point to a read error. The chain combines TRBV5-8 with TRBJ2-1; 7 bases line up with TRBD1. The CDR3 is 12 amino acids. Germline values: CDR1 SGHTS, CDR2 YDEGEE. For the CDR3, the DNA is TGTGCCAGCAGCGGGGGATGGGACAGTCACCTCTTC. The encoded protein is CASSGGWDSHLF.

In DNA, the CDR3 is TGTGCCAGCTCCGACAGGGAAGGGGGCTACACCTTC. As protein: CASSDREGGYTF. The chain is built from TRBV18 and TRBJ1-2; 7 positions match TRBD1. The trim removed 6 bases at V and 8 bases at J, leaving 6 bases unmatched. Looked up from germline, CDR1 is KGHSH and CDR2 is LQKENI. This CDR3 region has 12 residues.

The genes are TRBV19 and TRBJ2-7, with D possibly matching TRBD2 (6 bases). V was shortened by 3 bases and J by 2 bases, with 11 bases between the two germline ends. This CDR3 is 14 amino acids long. The V gene's germline CDR1 is LNHDA and CDR2 SQIVND (reference sequence). CDR3 DNA: TGTGCCAGTAGTATCACTTCTAGCGCCTACGAGCAGTACTTC. Protein sequence: CASSITSSAYEQYF.

The chain links TRBV19 to TRBJ2-1, with 7 positions matching TRBD1. Germline loops: CDR1 LNHDA, CDR2 SQIVND (reference sequence). CDR3 size: 14 residues. V lost 8 bases to trimming and J lost 0 bases; unmatched junction nucleotides: 4. CDR3 sequence: CASSGQTSYNEQFF. The CDR3 region has the DNA TGTGCCAGTTCGGGACAGACCTCCTACAATGAGCAGTTCTTC.

This rearrangement joins TRBV7-8 to TRBJ2-7; a weak D match, TRBD1 (5 bases). Trimming removed 2 bases at V and 3 bases at J, with 8 bases between. Germline CDR1 is SGHVS and CDR2 is FQNEAQ. The CDR3 has 13 amino acids. Here the CDR3 reads CASSLSQGYEQYF. The CDR3 nucleotides are TGTGCCAGCAGCTTATCGCAGGGCTACGAGCAGTACTTC.

This clone has more than one count but fewer than ten. This chain connects TRBV18 to TRBJ2-1; D may be TRBD1 (6 bases). The CDR3 runs 13 residues. V lost 5 bases and J 6 bases, leaving 11 bases between the germline ends. Germline lookup yields CDR1 KGHSH and CDR2 LQKENI. The CDR3 is CASSTGLGNEQFF. In DNA, the CDR3 is TGTGCCAGCTCAACAGGGTTGGGCAATGAGCAGTTCTTC.

V usage is TRBV19 and J usage is TRBJ2-1; TRBD1 matches at 8 bases. The CDR3 runs to 15 residues. Germline trimming cut 4 bases from V and 3 bases from J; bases unmatched to any gene: 5. Germline CDR1 reads LNHDA; CDR2 reads SQIVND (reference sequence). The CDR3 DNA follows: TGTGCCAGTAGTACAGCAGGGGGCGGCTACAATGAGCAGTTCTTC. Translated, it gives CASSTAGGGYNEQFF.

This chain links TRBV18 with TRBJ1-2; 9 bases are shared with TRBD1. Trimming took 3 bases from V and 5 from J; bases not matched to a gene: 10. The CDR3 spans 16 residues. Germline loops: CDR1 KGHSH, CDR2 LQKENI. The CDR3 nucleotides are TGTGCCAGCTCACCGACGGACGGACAGGGGCCATATGGCTACACCTTC. It encodes CASSPTDGQGPYGYTF. The variable domain in full, completed from reference TRBV18 and TRBJ1-2, reads NAGVMQNPRHLVRRRGQEARLRCSPMKGHSHVYWYRQLPEEGLKFMVYLQKENIIDESGMPKERFSAEFPKEGPSILRIQQVVRGDSAAYFCASSPTDGQGPYGYTFGSGTRLTVV.

This chain joins TRBV5-4 and TRBJ2-7, with 9 bases matching TRBD2. This CDR3 contains 15 residues. Losses at the gene ends were 0 bases for V and 7 bases for J; bases not matched to a gene: 8. Per germline, CDR1 SGHNT and CDR2 YYREEE (reference sequence). CDR3 sequence reads: CASSLGRGGLREQYF. CDR3 in DNA: TGTGCCAGCAGCTTGGGGCGGGGGGGCCTGCGGGAGCAGTACTTC.

The chain employs TRBV21-1 and TRBJ2-1; the table's D call, TRBD1, has no DNA check behind it. TRBV21-1 is termed a pseudogene. The CDR3 totals 20 residues. The CDR3 DNA sequence: TGTGCCAGCAGCAAAGCAAGGGGCTTGCCCTTTAAATCCTCCTACAATGAGCAGTTCTTC. Its translation: CASSKARGLPFKSSYNEQFF.